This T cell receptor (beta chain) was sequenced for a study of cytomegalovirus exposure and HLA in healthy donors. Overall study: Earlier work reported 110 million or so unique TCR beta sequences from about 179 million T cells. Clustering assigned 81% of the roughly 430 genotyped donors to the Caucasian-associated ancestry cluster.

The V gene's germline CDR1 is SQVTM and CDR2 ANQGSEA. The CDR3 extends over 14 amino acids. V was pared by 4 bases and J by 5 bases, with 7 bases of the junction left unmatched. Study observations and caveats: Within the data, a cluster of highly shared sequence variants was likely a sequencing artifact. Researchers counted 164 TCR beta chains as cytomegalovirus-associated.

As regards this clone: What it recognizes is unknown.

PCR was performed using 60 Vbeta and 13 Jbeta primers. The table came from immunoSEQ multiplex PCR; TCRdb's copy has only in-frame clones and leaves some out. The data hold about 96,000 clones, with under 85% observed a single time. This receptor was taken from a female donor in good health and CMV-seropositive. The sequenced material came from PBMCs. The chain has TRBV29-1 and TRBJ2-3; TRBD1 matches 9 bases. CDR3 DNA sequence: TGCAGCGTTGGAACAGGGGGCGGGATAGATACGCAGTATTTT. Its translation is CSVGTGGGIDTQYF.